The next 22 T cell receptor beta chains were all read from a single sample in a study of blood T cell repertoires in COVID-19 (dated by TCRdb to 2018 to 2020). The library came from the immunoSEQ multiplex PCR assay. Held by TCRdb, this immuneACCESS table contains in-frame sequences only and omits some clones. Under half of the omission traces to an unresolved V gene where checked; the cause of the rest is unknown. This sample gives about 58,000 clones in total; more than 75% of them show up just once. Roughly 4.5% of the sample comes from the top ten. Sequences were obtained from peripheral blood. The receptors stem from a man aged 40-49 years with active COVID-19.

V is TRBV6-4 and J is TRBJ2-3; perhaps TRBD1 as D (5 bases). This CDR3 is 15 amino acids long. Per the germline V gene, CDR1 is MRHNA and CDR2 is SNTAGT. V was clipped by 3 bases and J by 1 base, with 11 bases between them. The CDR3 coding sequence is TGTGCCAGCAGTGAAAGAGCCAGGGGCACAGATACGCAGTATTTT. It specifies CASSERARGTDTQYF.

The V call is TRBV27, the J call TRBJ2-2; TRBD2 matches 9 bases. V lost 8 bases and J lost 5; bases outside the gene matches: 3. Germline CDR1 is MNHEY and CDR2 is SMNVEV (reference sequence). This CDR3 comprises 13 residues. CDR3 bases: TGTGCCAGCCGCGCGGGGGGGACCGGGGAGCTGTTTTTT. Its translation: CASRAGGTGELFF.

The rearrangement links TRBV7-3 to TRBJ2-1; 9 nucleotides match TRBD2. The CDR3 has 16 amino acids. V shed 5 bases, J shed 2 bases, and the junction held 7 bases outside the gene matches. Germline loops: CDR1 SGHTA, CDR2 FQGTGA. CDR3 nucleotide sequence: TGTGCCAGCAGCCCCAGACTAGCGGCCACCTACAATGAGCAGTTCTTC. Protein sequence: CASSPRLAATYNEQFF.

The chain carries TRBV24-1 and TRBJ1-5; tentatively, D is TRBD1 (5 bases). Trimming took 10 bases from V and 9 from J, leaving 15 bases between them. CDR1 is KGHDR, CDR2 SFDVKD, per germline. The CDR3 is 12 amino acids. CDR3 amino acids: CATKGPTGPQHF. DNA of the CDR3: TGTGCCACTAAGGGGCCTACCGGGCCCCAGCATTTT.

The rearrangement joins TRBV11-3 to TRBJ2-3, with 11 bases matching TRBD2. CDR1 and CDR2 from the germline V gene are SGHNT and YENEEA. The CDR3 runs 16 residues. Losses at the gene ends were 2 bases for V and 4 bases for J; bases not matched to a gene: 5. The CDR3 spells CASSLTLAGGPDTQYF. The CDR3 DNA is TGTGCCAGCAGCTTAACCCTAGCGGGGGGCCCAGATACGCAGTATTTT.

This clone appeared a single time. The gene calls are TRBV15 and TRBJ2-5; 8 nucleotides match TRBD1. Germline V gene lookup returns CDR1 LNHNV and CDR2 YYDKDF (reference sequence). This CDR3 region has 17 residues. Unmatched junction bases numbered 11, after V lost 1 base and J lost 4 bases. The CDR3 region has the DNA TGTGCCACCAGCAGAGGAGCAGGGGGCGTGAAAGGAGAGACCCAGTACTTC. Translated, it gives CATSRGAGGVKGETQYF.

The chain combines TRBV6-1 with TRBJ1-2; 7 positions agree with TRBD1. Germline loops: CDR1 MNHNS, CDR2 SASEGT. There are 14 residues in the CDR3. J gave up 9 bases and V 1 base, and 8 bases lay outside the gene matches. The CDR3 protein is CASSEGRGRVSYTF. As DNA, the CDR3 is TGTGCCAGCAGTGAAGGGAGGGGGCGTGTGAGCTACACCTTC.

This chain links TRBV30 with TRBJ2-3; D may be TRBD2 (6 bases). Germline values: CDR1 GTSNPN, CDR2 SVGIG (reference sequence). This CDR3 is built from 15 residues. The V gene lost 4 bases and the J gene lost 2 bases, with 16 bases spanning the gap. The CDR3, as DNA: TGTGCCTGGAACGGTGGGAGGTCCTCCACAGATACGCAGTATTTT. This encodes CAWNGGRSSTDTQYF. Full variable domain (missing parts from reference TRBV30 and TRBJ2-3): SQTIHQWPATLVQPVGSPLSLECTVEGTSNPNLYWYRQAAGRGLQLLFYSVGIGQISSEVPQNLSASRPQDRQFILSSKKLLLSDSGFYLCAWNGGRSSTDTQYFGPGTRLTVL.

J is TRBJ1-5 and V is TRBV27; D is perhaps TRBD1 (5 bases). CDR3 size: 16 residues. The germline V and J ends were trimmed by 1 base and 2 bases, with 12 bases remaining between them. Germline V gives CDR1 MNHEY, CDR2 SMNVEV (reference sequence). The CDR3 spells CASSLLGAGGNQPQHF. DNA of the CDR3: TGTGCCAGCAGTTTATTAGGGGCTGGGGGCAATCAGCCCCAGCATTTT.

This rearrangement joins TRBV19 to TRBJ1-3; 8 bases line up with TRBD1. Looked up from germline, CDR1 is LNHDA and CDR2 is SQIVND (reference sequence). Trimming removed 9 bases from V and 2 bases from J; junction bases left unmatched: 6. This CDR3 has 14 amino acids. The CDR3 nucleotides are TGTGCCAGCGGACAGGGAGAGGCTGGAAACACCATATATTTT. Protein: CASGQGEAGNTIYF.

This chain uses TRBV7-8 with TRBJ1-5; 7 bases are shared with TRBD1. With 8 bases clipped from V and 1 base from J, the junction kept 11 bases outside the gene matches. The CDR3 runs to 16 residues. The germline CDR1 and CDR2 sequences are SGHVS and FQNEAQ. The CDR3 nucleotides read TGTGCCAGCTCAAAACCCTCGGACAGGAGCAATCAGCCCCAGCATTTT. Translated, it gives CASSKPSDRSNQPQHF.

The CDR3 DNA is TGTGCCAGTACTACGGGACTAGCGGGAAACGAGCAGTACTTC. It encodes CASTTGLAGNEQYF. The rearrangement joins TRBV19 to TRBJ2-7, with 13 bases matching TRBD2. Germline V CDR1 and CDR2: LNHDA, SQIVND (reference sequence). CDR3 size: 14 residues. V was pared by 7 bases and J by 5 bases, with 5 bases of the junction left unmatched.

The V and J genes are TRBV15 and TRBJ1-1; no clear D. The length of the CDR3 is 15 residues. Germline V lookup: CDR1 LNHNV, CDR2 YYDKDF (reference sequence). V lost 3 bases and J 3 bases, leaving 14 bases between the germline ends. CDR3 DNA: TGTGCCACCAGCAGCCGGGCGGGATGGGACACTGAAGCTTTCTTT. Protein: CATSSRAGWDTEAFF. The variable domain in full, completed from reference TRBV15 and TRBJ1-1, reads DAMVIQNPRYQVTQFGKPVTLSCSQTLNHNVMYWYQQKSSQAPKLLFHYYDKDFNNEADTPDNFQSRRPNTSFCFLDIRSPGLGDTAMYLCATSSRAGWDTEAFFGQGTRLTVV.

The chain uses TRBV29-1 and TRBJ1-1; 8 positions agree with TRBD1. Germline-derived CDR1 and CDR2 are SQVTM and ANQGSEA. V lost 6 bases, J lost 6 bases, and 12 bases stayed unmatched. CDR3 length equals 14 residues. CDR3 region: CSVSLRQGLAEAFF. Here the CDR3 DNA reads TGCAGCGTGAGTCTGCGACAGGGGTTAGCTGAAGCTTTCTTT.

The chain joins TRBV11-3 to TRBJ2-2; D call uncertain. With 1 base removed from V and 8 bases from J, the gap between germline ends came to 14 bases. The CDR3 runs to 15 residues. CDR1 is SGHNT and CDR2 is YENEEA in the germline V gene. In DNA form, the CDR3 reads TGTGCCAGCAGCTTAGCGTCACCATTAGAGGGGGAGCTGTTTTTT. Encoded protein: CASSLASPLEGELFF. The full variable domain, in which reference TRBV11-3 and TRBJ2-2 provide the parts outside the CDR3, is EAGVVQSPRYKIIEKKQPVAFWCNPISGHNTLYWYLQNLGQGPELLIRYENEEAVDDSQLPKDRFSAERLKGVDSTLKIQPAELGDSAVYLCASSLASPLEGELFFGEGSRLTVL.

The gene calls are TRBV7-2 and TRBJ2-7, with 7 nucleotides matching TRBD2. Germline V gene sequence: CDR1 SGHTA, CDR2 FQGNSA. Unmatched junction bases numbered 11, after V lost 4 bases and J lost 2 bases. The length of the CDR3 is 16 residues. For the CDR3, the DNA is TGTGCCAGCAGCTGGAGCGGGGCGGCTCGGACCTACGAGCAGTACTTC. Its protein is CASSWSGAARTYEQYF.

Written as DNA, the CDR3 is TGTGCCAGCAGCTTTAGCGACTATGGCTACACCTTC. The encoded protein is CASSFSDYGYTF. The chain couples TRBV5-4 to TRBJ1-2; D remains ambiguous. Germline V CDR1 and CDR2: SGHNT, YYREEE (reference sequence). The V end was cut by 2 bases, the J end by 3 bases, with 5 bases between. The CDR3 is 12 amino acids.

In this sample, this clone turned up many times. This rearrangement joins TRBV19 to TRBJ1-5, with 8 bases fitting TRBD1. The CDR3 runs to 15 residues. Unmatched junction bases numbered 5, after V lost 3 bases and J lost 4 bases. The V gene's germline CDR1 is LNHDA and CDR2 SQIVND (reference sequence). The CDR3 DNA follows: TGTGCCAGTAGTATGGACTGGACAGGGAATCAGCCCCAGCATTTT. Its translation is CASSMDWTGNQPQHF.

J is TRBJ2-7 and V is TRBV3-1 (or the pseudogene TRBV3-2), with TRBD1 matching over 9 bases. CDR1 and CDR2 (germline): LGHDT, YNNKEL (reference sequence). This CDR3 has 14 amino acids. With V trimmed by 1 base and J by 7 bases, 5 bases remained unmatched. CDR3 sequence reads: CASSQGGQGREQYF. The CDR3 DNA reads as TGTGCCAGCAGCCAAGGGGGACAGGGTCGGGAGCAGTACTTC.

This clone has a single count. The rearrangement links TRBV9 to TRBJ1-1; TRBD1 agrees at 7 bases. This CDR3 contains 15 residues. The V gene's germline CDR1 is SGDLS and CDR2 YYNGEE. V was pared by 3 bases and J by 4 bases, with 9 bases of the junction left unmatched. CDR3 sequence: CASSASRGTATEAFF. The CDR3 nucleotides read TGTGCCAGCAGCGCGTCCCGAGGGACAGCCACTGAAGCTTTCTTT.

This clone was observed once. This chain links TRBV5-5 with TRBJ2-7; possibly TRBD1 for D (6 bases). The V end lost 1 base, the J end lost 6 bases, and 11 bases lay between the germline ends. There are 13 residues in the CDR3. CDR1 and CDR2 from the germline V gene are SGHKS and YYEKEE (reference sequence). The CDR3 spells CASSLWDTREQYF. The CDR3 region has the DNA TGTGCCAGCAGCTTGTGGGACACACGCGAGCAGTACTTC.

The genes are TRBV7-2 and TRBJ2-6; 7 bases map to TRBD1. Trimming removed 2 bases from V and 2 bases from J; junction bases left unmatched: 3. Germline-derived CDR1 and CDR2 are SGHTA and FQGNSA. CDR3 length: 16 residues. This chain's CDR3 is CASSLLRGTGANVLTF. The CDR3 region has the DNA TGTGCCAGCAGCTTACTCAGGGGGACTGGGGCCAACGTCCTGACTTTC.